This T cell receptor (beta chain) is drawn from a study of T cells in localized non-small cell lung cancer. The protocol was immunoSEQ multiplex PCR, while the TCRdb copy is restricted to in-frame clones and leaves out a portion. The table has approximately 28,000 clones, 84% seen once. General observations from the study: Uninvolved adjacent lung had higher T cell clonality than tumor and all other tissues. Of the top 100 tumor clones, median about 56 were in adjacent lung, over 25 among its top 100.

In this sample, this clone turned up a few times. Its antigen remains unidentified. The CDR3 runs 12 residues. V was clipped by 5 bases and J by 5 bases, with 7 bases between them. Per germline, CDR1 ENHRY and CDR2 SYGVKD. Sequencing used peripheral blood mononuclear cells, obtained before any cancer treatment. The TCR sequence derives from a man aged 40 to 75 with stage III lung adenocarcinoma. This chain uses TRBV10-3 with TRBJ1-5; D possibly corresponds to TRBD1 (6 bases). As DNA, the CDR3 is TGTGCCATCAGTTCAGGGGATCAGCCCCAGCATTTT. Protein product: CAISSGDQPQHF.